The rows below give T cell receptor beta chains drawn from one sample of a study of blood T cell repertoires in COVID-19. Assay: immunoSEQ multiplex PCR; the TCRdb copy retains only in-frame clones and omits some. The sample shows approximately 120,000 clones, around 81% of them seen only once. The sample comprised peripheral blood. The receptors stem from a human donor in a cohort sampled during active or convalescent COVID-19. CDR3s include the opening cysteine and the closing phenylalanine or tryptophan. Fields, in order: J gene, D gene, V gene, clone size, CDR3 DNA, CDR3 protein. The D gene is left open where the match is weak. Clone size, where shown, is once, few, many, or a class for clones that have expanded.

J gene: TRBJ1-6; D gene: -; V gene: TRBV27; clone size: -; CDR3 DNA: TGTGCCAGCAGTTCTCTCCTTAGGGTGAGGGATTCACCCCTCCACTTT; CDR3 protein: CASSSLLRVRDSPLHF
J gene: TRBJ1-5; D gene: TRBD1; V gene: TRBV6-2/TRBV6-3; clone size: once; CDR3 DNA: TGTGCCAGCAGTTACCCGGGCCAGGGGGGCAGTCAGCCCCAGCATTTT; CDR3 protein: CASSYPGQGGSQPQHF
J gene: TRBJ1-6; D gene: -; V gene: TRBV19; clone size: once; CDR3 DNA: TGTGCCAGTAGCCGACAGTATAATTCACCCCTCCACTTT; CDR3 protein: CASSRQYNSPLHF
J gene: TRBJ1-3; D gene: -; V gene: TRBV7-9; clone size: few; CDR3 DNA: TGTGCCAGCAGCTTATTGACAGTCCCTGGAAACACCATATATTTT; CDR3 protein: CASSLLTVPGNTIYF
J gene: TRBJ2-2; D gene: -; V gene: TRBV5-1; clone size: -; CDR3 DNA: TGCGCCAGCAGCTTCCTGGGGCAGGGGCGTAACACCGGGGAGCTGTTTTTT; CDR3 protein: CASSFLGQGRNTGELFF
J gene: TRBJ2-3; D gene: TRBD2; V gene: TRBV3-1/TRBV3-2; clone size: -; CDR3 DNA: TGTGCCAGCAGCCACCACGGGGGGGCGTCAGATACGCAGTATTTT; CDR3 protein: CASSHHGGASDTQYF
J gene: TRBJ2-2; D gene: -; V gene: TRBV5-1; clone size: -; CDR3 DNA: TGCGCCAGCAGCTTGTTGGAGGGCCGCACCGGGGAGCTGTTTTTT; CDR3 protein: CASSLLEGRTGELFF
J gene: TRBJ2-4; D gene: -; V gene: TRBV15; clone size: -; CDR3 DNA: TGTGCCACCAGCAGGGGACTGGAGGAGGTAAACATTCAGTACTTC; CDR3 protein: CATSRGLEEVNIQYF
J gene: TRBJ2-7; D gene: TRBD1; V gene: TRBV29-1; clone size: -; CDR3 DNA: TGCAGCGTTGGGGACAGCTCCTACGAGCAGTACTTC; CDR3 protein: CSVGDSSYEQYF
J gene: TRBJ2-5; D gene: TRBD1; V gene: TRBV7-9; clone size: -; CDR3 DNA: TGTGCCAGCAGCTCTATTACTTCAGGGGGCGGGGAGACCCAGTACTTC; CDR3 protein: CASSSITSGGGETQYF
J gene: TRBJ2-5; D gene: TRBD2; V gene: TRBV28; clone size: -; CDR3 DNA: TGTGCCAGCAGTACCCTAAGGACTAGCAGCCAAGAGACCCAGTACTTC; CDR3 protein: CASSTLRTSSQETQYF
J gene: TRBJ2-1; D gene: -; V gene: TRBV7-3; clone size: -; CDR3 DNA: TGTGCCAGCAGCCCATACGGGGTTAGCGACAACAATGAGCAGTTCTTC; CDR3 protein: CASSPYGVSDNNEQFF
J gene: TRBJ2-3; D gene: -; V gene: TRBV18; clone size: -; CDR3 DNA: TGTGCCAGCTCACCACTTAGAGGCCGATCCGATAGCACAGATACGCAGTATTTT; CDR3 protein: CASSPLRGRSDSTDTQYF
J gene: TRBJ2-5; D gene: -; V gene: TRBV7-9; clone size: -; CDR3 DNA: TGTGCCAGCAACCCGCCGGGGAGAGAGACCCAGTACTTC; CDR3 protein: CASNPPGRETQYF
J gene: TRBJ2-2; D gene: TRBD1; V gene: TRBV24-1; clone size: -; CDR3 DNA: TGTGCCACCAGTGACACAGGGGGCTCGAACACCGGGGAGCTGTTTTTT; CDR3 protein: CATSDTGGSNTGELFF
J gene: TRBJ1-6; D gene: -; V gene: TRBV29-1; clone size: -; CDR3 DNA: TGCAGCGTTGCGTGGACTGAAAATTCACCCCTCCACTTT; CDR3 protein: CSVAWTENSPLHF
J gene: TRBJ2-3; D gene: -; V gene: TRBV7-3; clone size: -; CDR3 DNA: TGTGCCAGCAGCTCAGGGGTACTAGACACCGATACGCAGTATTTT; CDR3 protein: CASSSGVLDTDTQYF
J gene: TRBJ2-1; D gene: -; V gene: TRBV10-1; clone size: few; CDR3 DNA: TGCGCCAGCAGTGAGAGGCAGGGAATGGGCCTAGCGACCGGCCATGAGCAGTTCTTC; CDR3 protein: CASSERQGMGLATGHEQFF
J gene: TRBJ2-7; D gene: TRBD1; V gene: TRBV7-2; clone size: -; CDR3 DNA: TGTGCCAGCAGCTCGCAGTACACAGGGGAAGGCGAGCAGTACTTC; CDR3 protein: CASSSQYTGEGEQYF
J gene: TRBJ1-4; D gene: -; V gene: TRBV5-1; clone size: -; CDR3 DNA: TGCGCCAGCAGCGCCAGGGGAACTAATGAAAAACTGTTTTTT; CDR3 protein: CASSARGTNEKLFF
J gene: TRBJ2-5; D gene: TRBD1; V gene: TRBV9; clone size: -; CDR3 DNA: TGTGCCAGCAGCGTAGTTGGACAGGGGGAGACCCAGTACTTC; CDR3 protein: CASSVVGQGETQYF
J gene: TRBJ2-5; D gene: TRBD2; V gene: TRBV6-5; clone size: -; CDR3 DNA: TGTGCCAGCAGATCTAGCGGGGGGGCCCGGGAGACCCAGTACTTC; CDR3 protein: CASRSSGGARETQYF
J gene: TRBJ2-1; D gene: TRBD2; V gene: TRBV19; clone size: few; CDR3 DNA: TGTGCCAGTAAAATGGGAAGCGGGATTAATGAGCAGTTCTTC; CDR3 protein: CASKMGSGINEQFF
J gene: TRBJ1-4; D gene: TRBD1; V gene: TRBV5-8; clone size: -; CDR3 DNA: TGTGCCACCGGACAGGGGGCAACTAATGAAAAACTGTTTTTT; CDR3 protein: CATGQGATNEKLFF
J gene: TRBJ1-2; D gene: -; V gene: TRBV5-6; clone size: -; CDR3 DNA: TGTGCCAGCAGTTCAGCTGGAGTAAAAACTAACTATGGCTACACCTTC; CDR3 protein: CASSSAGVKTNYGYTF
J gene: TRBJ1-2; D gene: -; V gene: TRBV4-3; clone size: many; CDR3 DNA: TGCGCCAGCAGCCAAGAGTATACAGGGAACTATGGCTACACCTTC; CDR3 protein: CASSQEYTGNYGYTF
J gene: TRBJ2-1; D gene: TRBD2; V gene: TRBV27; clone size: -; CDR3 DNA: TGTGCCAGCAGTCTTAGACTAGCGGGTGCTACTAGCTCCTACAATGAGCAGTTCTTC; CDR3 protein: CASSLRLAGATSSYNEQFF